In this sample, the clone carrying this T cell receptor beta chain turned up a few times. Deletions cut 1 base from V and 4 bases from J, with 10 bases between. The CDR3 spans 13 residues. The germline gives CDR1 DFQATT, CDR2 SNEGSKA (reference sequence). This specimen belongs to a study of T-cell reconstitution after alpha-beta-depleted transplantation in children. Unique molecular identifiers tagged the TCRbeta library. TCRdb reprocessed the PCR reads via MiXCR and lists one record per CDR3 protein. The profile shows 500,000 or so distinct CDR3 sequences, over 25% of them singletons. The rearrangement joins TRBV20-1 to TRBJ1-2, with TRBD1 as a possible D gene (6 bases). The sequenced sample was PBMCs from the stem cell graft donor, obtained from the stem cell graft. The TCR sequence derives from a human donor who donated a stem cell graft to a child with aplastic anemia. The CDR3 DNA follows: TGCAGTGCTAGAGCCACAGGGAGCTATGGCTACACCTTC. Amino acid sequence: CSARATGSYGYTF.